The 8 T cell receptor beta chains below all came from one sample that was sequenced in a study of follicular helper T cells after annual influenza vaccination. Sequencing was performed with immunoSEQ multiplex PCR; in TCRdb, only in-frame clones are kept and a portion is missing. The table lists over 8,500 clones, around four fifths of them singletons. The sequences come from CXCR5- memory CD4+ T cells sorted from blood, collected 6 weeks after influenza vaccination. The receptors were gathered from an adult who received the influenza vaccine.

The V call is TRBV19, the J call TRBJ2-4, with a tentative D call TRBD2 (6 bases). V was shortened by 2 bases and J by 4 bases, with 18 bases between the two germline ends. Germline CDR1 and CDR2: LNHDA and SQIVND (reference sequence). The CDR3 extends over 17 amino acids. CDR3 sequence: CASSIRGGDQSKNIQYF. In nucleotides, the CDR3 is TGTGCCAGTAGTATACGAGGAGGGGACCAGTCGAAAAACATTCAGTACTTC.

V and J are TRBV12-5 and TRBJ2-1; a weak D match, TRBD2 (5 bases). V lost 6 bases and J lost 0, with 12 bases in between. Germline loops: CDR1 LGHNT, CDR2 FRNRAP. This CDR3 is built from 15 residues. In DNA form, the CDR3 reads TGTGCTAGTGGGGGAGCGGAAAGCTCCTACAATGAGCAGTTCTTC. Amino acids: CASGGAESSYNEQFF.

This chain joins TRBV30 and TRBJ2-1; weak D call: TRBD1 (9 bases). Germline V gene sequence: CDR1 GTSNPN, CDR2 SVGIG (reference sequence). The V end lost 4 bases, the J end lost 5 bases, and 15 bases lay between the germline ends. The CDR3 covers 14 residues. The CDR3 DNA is TGTGCCTGGACGGGGGGGACAGGGAACAATGAGCAGTTCTTC. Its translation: CAWTGGTGNNEQFF.

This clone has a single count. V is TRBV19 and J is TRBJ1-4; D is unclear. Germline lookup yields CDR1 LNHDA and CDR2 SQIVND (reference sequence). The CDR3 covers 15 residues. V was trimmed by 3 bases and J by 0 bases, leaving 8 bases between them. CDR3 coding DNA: TGTGCCAGTAGTATTCACATCGCAACTAATGAAAAACTGTTTTTT. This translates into CASSIHIATNEKLFF. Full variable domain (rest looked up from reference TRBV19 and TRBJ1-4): DGGITQSPKYLFRKEGQNVTLSCEQNLNHDAMYWYRQDPGQGLRLIYYSQIVNDFQKGDIAEGYSVSREKKESFPLTVTSAQKNPTAFYLCASSIHIATNEKLFFGSGTQLSVL.

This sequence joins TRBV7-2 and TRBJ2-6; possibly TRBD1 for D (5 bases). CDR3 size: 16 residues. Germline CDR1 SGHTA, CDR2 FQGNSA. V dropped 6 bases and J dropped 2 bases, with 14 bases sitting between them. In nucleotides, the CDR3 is TGTGCCAGCAGTTCCCGACAGACCCCTGGGGCCAACGTCCTGACTTTC. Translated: CASSSRQTPGANVLTF.

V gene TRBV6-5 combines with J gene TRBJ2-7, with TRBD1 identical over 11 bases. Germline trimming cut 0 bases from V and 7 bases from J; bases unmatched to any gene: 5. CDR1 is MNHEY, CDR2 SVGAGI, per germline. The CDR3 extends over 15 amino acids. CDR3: CASSYSGQGAEEQYF. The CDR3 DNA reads TGTGCCAGCAGTTACTCTGGACAGGGGGCTGAGGAGCAGTACTTC.

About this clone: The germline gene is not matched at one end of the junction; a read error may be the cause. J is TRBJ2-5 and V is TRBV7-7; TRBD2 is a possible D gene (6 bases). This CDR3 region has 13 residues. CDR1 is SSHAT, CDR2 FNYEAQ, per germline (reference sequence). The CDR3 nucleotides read TGTGCTAGCAGCTTAGGAGGGTGGGAGACCCAGTACTTC. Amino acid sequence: CASSLGGWETQYF.

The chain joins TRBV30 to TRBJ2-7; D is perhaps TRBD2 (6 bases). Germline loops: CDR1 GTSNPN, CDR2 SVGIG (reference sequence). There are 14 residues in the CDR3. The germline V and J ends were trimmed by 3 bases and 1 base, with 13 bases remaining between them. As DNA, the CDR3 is TGTGCCTGGAGGGAGGGACCATCATCCTACGAGCAGTACTTC. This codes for CAWREGPSSYEQYF.